These 23 T cell receptor beta chains share one sample of origin, sequenced in a study of T-cell reconstitution after alpha-beta-depleted transplantation in children listed by TCRdb under 2016. The investigation overall reported the following: Apparently early alphabetaT-cell count recovery about two months after transplant reportedly relied on only several hundred rapidly expanded clones derived from non-depleted graft cells.

These receptors have no identified antigens. The sample's time point label, decoded: day 60 (about 2 months) after transplantation. The label giving this sample's treatment or condition can be read as: allogeneic hematopoietic cell transplantation with graft depleted of TCRalphabeta T cells and CD19 B cells. The library was obtained by PCR. This sample was sequenced with an Illumina HiSeq 2500. TCR library preparation used molecular barcoding, with unique molecular identifiers applied to normalize quantification of the TCRbeta repertoire. TCRdb took the public reads, trimmed them with fastp at Q25, ran MiXCR for clone calling and kept in-frame beta chains. Each record represents a unique CDR3 protein, reported with the most common genes and DNA among its rows. This sample gives about 32,000 distinct CDR3 sequences in total; around 7% of them show up just once. The ten largest clones capture around 25% of the sample.

The specimen was peripheral blood, collected 60 days after TCRalphabeta/CD19-depleted stem cell transplant. These receptor sequences come from a child less than two years old who had a stem cell transplant for acute myeloid leukemia, so the T cells may come from the graft donor.

This clonotype appeared a few times. V is TRBV4-3 and J is TRBJ2-7; 9 positions agree with TRBD2. The CDR3 spans 14 residues. Germline assignment: CDR1 LGHNA and CDR2 YSLEER. Unmatched junction bases numbered 7, after V lost 5 bases and J lost 5 bases. The CDR3 nucleotides are TGCGCCAGCAGCGTGCGGGGGGGCCTGAACGAGCAGTACTTC. Translation gives CASSVRGGLNEQYF.

This clonotype was seen at least ten times. V and J are TRBV20-1 and TRBJ1-6; D not certain. Germline V lookup: CDR1 DFQATT, CDR2 SNEGSKA (reference sequence). V gave up 0 bases and J gave up 9 bases, with 3 bases separating them. The CDR3 is made up of 11 amino acids. DNA of the CDR3: TGCAGTGCTAGAGACCCTTCACCCCTCCACTTT. Translating gives CSARDPSPLHF.

This clonotype showed up many times. The chain is built from TRBV6-2 or TRBV6-3 and TRBJ2-7; the D gene could be TRBD1 or TRBD2 (5 bases each). V lost 5 bases and J lost 7, with 21 bases in between. This CDR3 comprises 15 residues. Germline CDR1 is MNHEY and CDR2 is SVGEGT. CDR3 coding DNA: TGTGCCAGCAGTGTGCTCGGGACCTCTCTAAGGGAGCAGTACTTC. Amino acid sequence: CASSVLGTSLREQYF.

This clonotype occurred a few times. V usage is TRBV12-3 or TRBV12-4 and J usage is TRBJ2-1, with a tentative D call TRBD2 (7 bases). This CDR3 spans 19 amino acids. V was cut by 11 bases and J by 2 bases, with 31 bases left in between. CDR3 in amino acids: CACCPRGAIGGRPYNEQFF. CDR3 nucleotides: TGTGCCTGCTGTCCTAGGGGGGCTATTGGCGGGAGACCCTACAATGAGCAGTTCTTC.

There are many counts of this clonotype. This chain connects TRBV7-3 to TRBJ2-2; no clear D. There are 13 residues in the CDR3. V was pared by 5 bases and J by 1 base, with 5 bases between. Germline-derived CDR1 and CDR2 are SGHTA and FQGTGA. The CDR3 protein is CASSLGNTGELFF. The CDR3, as DNA: TGTGCCAGCAGCCTTGGGAACACCGGGGAGCTGTTTTTT.

This clonotype is categorized as medium-sized. This chain uses TRBV5-1 with TRBJ2-1; TRBD1 matches 7 bases. The CDR3 loop spans 15 amino acids. CDR1 and CDR2 from the germline V gene are SGHRS and YFSETQ. Losses at the gene ends were 0 bases for V and 0 bases for J; bases not matched to a gene: 0. The CDR3 bases are TGCGCCAGCAGCTTGGGACAGGGCTCCTACAATGAGCAGTTCTTC. As protein: CASSLGQGSYNEQFF.

This clonotype was seen many times. V and J are TRBV19 and TRBJ1-5; 7 bases fit TRBD1. CDR3 size: 15 residues. Trimming at V came to 2 bases and at J to 7 bases, leaving 8 bases not matched to a gene. Germline CDR1 and CDR2: LNHDA and SQIVND (reference sequence). The CDR3 sequence is CASSITPTGYQPQHF. The CDR3 coding sequence is TGTGCCAGTAGTATAACCCCGACAGGGTACCAGCCCCAGCATTTT.

This clonotype occurred many times. J is TRBJ1-6 and V is TRBV18; TRBD1 matches at 9 bases. Losses at the gene ends were 7 bases for V and 7 bases for J; bases not matched to a gene: 8. The CDR3 is 15 amino acids. Germline values: CDR1 KGHSH, CDR2 LQKENI. CDR3 loop: CASLSGTGINSPLHF. The CDR3 coding sequence is TGTGCCAGCTTATCCGGGACAGGGATAAATTCACCCCTCCACTTT.

Worth noting for this clonotype: The junction shows a germline mismatch at one end, possibly a read error. The chain has TRBV5-5 and TRBJ2-1; D unresolved. The CDR3 runs to 15 residues. Germline loops: CDR1 SGHKS, CDR2 YYEKEE (reference sequence). CDR3 loop: CAISSGLYSYNEQFF. The CDR3 DNA sequence: TGTGCCATCAGCTCCGGGCTCTACTCCTACAATGAGCAGTTCTTC.

There are many counts of this clonotype. J is TRBJ2-7 and V is TRBV7-9; 10 bases are a match to TRBD1. This CDR3 is built from 15 residues. Germline CDR1 is SEHNR and CDR2 is FQNEAQ (reference sequence). V gave up 6 bases and J gave up 2 bases; unmatched junction bases: 7. The CDR3 sequence: CASSFGQGGPYEQYF. The DNA for the CDR3 is TGTGCCAGCAGTTTCGGACAGGGGGGCCCCTACGAGCAGTACTTC. Using reference TRBV7-9 and TRBJ2-7 for the parts outside the CDR3, the full variable domain is DTGVSQNPRHKITKRGQNVTFRCDPISEHNRLYWYRQTLGQGPEFLTYFQNEAQLEKSRLLSDRFSAERPKGSFSTLEIQRTEQGDSAMYLCASSFGQGGPYEQYFGPGTRLTVT.

Many counts were recorded for this clonotype. This sequence joins TRBV28 and TRBJ2-5, with TRBD1 matching 10 bases. The trim removed 10 bases at V and 4 bases at J, leaving 15 bases unmatched. The CDR3 spans 16 residues. In germline, CDR1 is MDHEN, CDR2 SYDVKM. The CDR3 is CATDTQRQGAPETQYF. CDR3 in DNA: TGTGCCACCGATACCCAGAGACAGGGGGCCCCAGAGACCCAGTACTTC.

The table lists this clonotype with many counts. In DNA form, the CDR3 reads TGCGCCAGCAGCTTGGCCGAAATTACTAGCGGGGTCAATGAGCAGTTCTTC. Its protein product is CASSLAEITSGVNEQFF. V and J are TRBV5-1 and TRBJ2-1, with TRBD2 identical over 10 bases. The germline V gene encodes CDR1 SGHRS and CDR2 YFSETQ. The CDR3 extends over 17 amino acids. Trimming at V came to 0 bases and at J to 6 bases, leaving 9 bases not matched to a gene. The complete variable domain, with remaining parts taken from reference TRBV5-1 and TRBJ2-1, reads KAGVTQTPRYLIKTRGQQVTLSCSPISGHRSVSWYQQTPGQGLQFLFEYFSETQRNKGNFPGRFSGRQFSNSRSEMNVSTLELGDSALYLCASSLAEITSGVNEQFFGPGTRLTVL.

This clonotype was recorded many times. The chain recombines TRBV29-1 with TRBJ2-1, with D possibly TRBD1 on 6 matching bases. The CDR3 totals 14 residues. V was clipped by 6 bases and J by 7 bases, with 19 bases between them. Germline lookup yields CDR1 SQVTM and CDR2 ANQGSEA. CDR3 in amino acids: CSVGFGVGANEQFF. For the CDR3, the DNA is TGCAGCGTGGGGTTCGGGGTGGGGGCGAATGAGCAGTTCTTC.

The rearrangement joins TRBV28 to TRBJ2-5; no firm D call. The CDR3 is 15 amino acids. Germline V gene data show CDR1 as MDHEN and CDR2 as SYDVKM. Between the trimmed V and J ends, which lost 6 bases and 0 bases, there was a span of 14 bases. This CDR3 reads CASRPPGPYQETQYF. DNA for the CDR3: TGTGCCAGCAGACCCCCCGGGCCGTACCAAGAGACCCAGTACTTC.

The table lists this clonotype with many counts. This chain joins TRBV2 and TRBJ2-7; 8 bases line up with TRBD2. Germline V gives CDR1 SNHLY, CDR2 FYNNEI. This CDR3 is 13 amino acids long. J was trimmed by 3 bases and V by 6 bases; bases with no gene match: 4. The CDR3 bases are TGTGCCAGCAGCTTACTAGCGGACTACGAGCAGTACTTC. Protein product: CASSLLADYEQYF. Full variable domain (rest looked up from reference TRBV2 and TRBJ2-7): EPEVTQTPSHQVTQMGQEVILRCVPISNHLYFYWYRQILGQKVEFLVSFYNNEISEKSEIFDDQFSVERPDGSNFTLKIRSTKLEDSAMYFCASSLLADYEQYFGPGTRLTVT.

This clonotype has at least ten counts. This chain uses TRBV12-3 or TRBV12-4 with TRBJ1-5, with no clear D. The V and J ends lost 7 bases and 2 bases respectively, with 21 bases between them. The CDR3 has 17 residues. The DNA of the CDR3 is TGTGCCAGCACCAAGAACCCAGGTCCATCGGGCAATCAGCCCCAGCATTTT. Protein product: CASTKNPGPSGNQPQHF.

This clonotype was counted at least ten times. The chain links TRBV29-1 to TRBJ2-2; possible D gene TRBD1, 5 bases. The CDR3 sequence is 13 residues long. Trimming cost V 4 bases and J 2 bases, with 8 bases left between them. The germline CDR1 and CDR2 sequences are SQVTM and ANQGSEA. CDR3: CSVVQANTGELFF. The DNA for the CDR3 is TGCAGCGTTGTACAGGCAAACACCGGGGAGCTGTTTTTT.

This clonotype ranks as medium-sized (0.01 to 0.1%). The chain employs TRBV28 and TRBJ2-5; 8 bases are shared with TRBD2. The V gene end was trimmed by 10 bases and the J gene end by 0 bases; junction bases not matched to a gene: 7. The CDR3 extends over 14 amino acids. The V gene's germline CDR1 is MDHEN and CDR2 SYDVKM. The CDR3, as DNA: TGTGCCATCAGACTAGCGAGAAACCAAGAGACCCAGTACTTC. This codes for CAIRLARNQETQYF.

In its sample, this clonotype was seen many times. V gene TRBV13 combines with J gene TRBJ1-1; D gene ambiguous. The CDR3 contains 13 residues. Per the germline V gene, CDR1 is PRHDT and CDR2 is FYEKMQ (reference sequence). V lost 6 bases to trimming and J lost 3 bases, with 11 bases between them. This chain's CDR3 is CASRFRLYTEAFF. Written as DNA, the CDR3 is TGTGCCAGCAGGTTCAGGTTATACACTGAAGCTTTCTTT.

This clonotype has ten or more counts. J is TRBJ1-6 and V is TRBV4-3, with 9 bases matching TRBD1. This CDR3 has 15 amino acids. Trimming at V came to 2 bases and at J to 8 bases, leaving 4 bases not matched to a gene. Germline lookup yields CDR1 LGHNA and CDR2 YSLEER. CDR3 loop: CASSQTGGLDSPLHF. CDR3 nucleotide sequence: TGCGCCAGCAGCCAAACAGGGGGCTTAGATTCACCCCTCCACTTT.

This clonotype was seen ten or more times. The chain carries TRBV4-2 and TRBJ2-5; a weak D match, TRBD1 (6 bases). The CDR3 sequence is 16 residues long. Trimming shortened V by 0 bases and J by 1 base, and 12 bases separated the two germline ends. Germline CDR1 reads LGHNA; CDR2 reads YNFKEQ. The CDR3 region has the DNA TGTGCCAGCAGCCAAGAAAACCACAGGGTCCAAGAGACCCAGTACTTC. Amino acids: CASSQENHRVQETQYF.

The rearrangement joins TRBV15 to TRBJ2-5, with a weak D call TRBD2 (7 bases). Trimming removed 2 bases at V and 5 bases at J, with 15 bases between. The CDR3 covers 15 residues. Germline-derived CDR1 and CDR2 are LNHNV and YYDKDF (reference sequence). CDR3 sequence: CATSRPRGGMETQYF. The CDR3 DNA reads TGTGCCACCAGCAGACCCAGGGGAGGGATGGAGACCCAGTACTTC. The full variable domain, in which reference TRBV15 and TRBJ2-5 provide the parts outside the CDR3, is DAMVIQNPRYQVTQFGKPVTLSCSQTLNHNVMYWYQQKSSQAPKLLFHYYDKDFNNEADTPDNFQSRRPNTSFCFLDIRSPGLGDTAMYLCATSRPRGGMETQYFGPGTRLLVL.

This clonotype was recorded at least ten times. This chain uses TRBV30 with TRBJ1-2; D perhaps matches TRBD1 (5 bases). Deletions cut 4 bases from V and 3 bases from J, with 15 bases between. CDR1 and CDR2 (germline): GTSNPN, SVGIG (reference sequence). The CDR3 covers 14 residues. In DNA form, the CDR3 reads TGTGCCTGGACCCGAGGTAGGGACTACTATGGCTACACCTTC. Translation gives CAWTRGRDYYGYTF.